Presented here are 24 T cell receptor beta chains from one specimen sequenced in a study of CD8+ T cells in alopecia areata. Sample treatment: oral pan-JAK inhibitor, 5-10 mg twice daily. TCR sequencing used cDNA made by reverse transcription of extracted RNA. Profiling relied on immunoSEQ multiplex PCR, and the TCRdb table lists in-frame clones only, not all of them. The sample lists approximately 190,000 clones, nearly 60% seen once, with 5.5% in the top ten. Sequenced material: CD4+ T cells sorted from blood, taken at week 24, from a patient treated with tofacitinib. Every receptor here comes from a human donor with alopecia areata.

The chain uses TRBV7-9 and TRBJ2-1; 8 nucleotides line up with TRBD2. V shed 3 bases and J 3 bases; nucleotides not matched to a gene: 1. This CDR3 spans 14 amino acids. Germline CDR1 reads SEHNR; CDR2 reads FQNEAQ (reference sequence). CDR3 residues: CASSLSGGYNEQFF. CDR3 nucleotide sequence: TGTGCCAGCAGCTTGAGCGGGGGCTACAATGAGCAGTTCTTC.

The table lists this clone with a few counts. The chain recombines TRBV2 with TRBJ2-7; TRBD1 agrees at 10 bases. This CDR3 contains 14 residues. Per the germline V gene, CDR1 is SNHLY and CDR2 is FYNNEI. V dropped 7 bases and J dropped 3; count of bases not matched to a gene: 6. In DNA form, the CDR3 reads TGTGCCAGCAACCCGGGACAGGGGTACTACGAGCAGTACTTC. Amino acid sequence: CASNPGQGYYEQYF.

This chain links TRBV9 with TRBJ2-3; no clear D. Germline V gene lookup returns CDR1 SGDLS and CDR2 YYNGEE. V lost 0 bases and J lost 4, with 6 bases in between. CDR3 length: 13 amino acids. The CDR3 DNA sequence: TGTGCCAGCAGCGTAGCTACTGCAGATACGCAGTATTTT. Protein: CASSVATADTQYF.

This clone has only a few counts. This chain uses TRBV29-1 with TRBJ1-1, with D possibly matching TRBD1 (6 bases). The CDR3 runs to 14 residues. Germline-derived CDR1 and CDR2 are SQVTM and ANQGSEA. The V end lost 3 bases, the J end lost 4 bases, and 15 bases lay between the germline ends. The CDR3 loop reads CSVDRGGGGTEAFF. The CDR3, as DNA: TGCAGCGTTGATAGGGGGGGCGGCGGCACTGAAGCTTTCTTT.

The rearrangement joins TRBV5-1 to TRBJ2-7; 8 nucleotides align to TRBD2. Germline CDR1 SGHRS, CDR2 YFSETQ. Trimming removed 6 bases from V and 5 bases from J; junction bases left unmatched: 10. The CDR3 covers 14 residues. The CDR3 sequence is CASTSGGGANEQYF. Here the CDR3 DNA reads TGCGCCAGCACCTCCGGGGGGGGCGCCAACGAGCAGTACTTC.

The gene calls are TRBV29-1 and TRBJ1-4; D ambiguous. The CDR3 runs 9 residues. Germline CDR1 reads SQVTM; CDR2 reads ANQGSEA. V was pared by 5 bases and J by 11 bases, with 6 bases between. The CDR3 DNA reads TGCAGCGTTTCGAGGAAACTGTTTTTT. Its translation is CSVSRKLFF.

This clone was seen a few times. The chain employs TRBV30 and TRBJ1-2; D perhaps matches TRBD1 (6 bases). V was shortened by 0 bases and J by 6 bases, with 11 bases between the two germline ends. The CDR3 has 13 residues. Germline CDR1 GTSNPN, CDR2 SVGIG (reference sequence). In nucleotides, the CDR3 is TGTGCCTGGAGTGTAGAGGGGACAAATGGCTACACCTTC. It translates to CAWSVEGTNGYTF.

The gene calls are TRBV27 and TRBJ2-1; D ambiguous. The germline CDR1 and CDR2 sequences are MNHEY and SMNVEV (reference sequence). Trimming pared 7 bases from V and 7 bases from J, leaving 17 bases between. The CDR3 length is 14 residues. DNA for the CDR3: TGTGCCAGCAAGCCGGGCCGACGTGGGAATGAGCAGTTCTTC. Its translation is CASKPGRRGNEQFF.

The V call is TRBV29-1, the J call TRBJ2-3; 12 nucleotides align to TRBD2. This CDR3 region has 13 residues. V dropped 4 bases and J dropped 7; count of bases not matched to a gene: 3. Looked up from germline, CDR1 is SQVTM and CDR2 is ANQGSEA. The CDR3 nucleotides read TGCAGCGTTGCTAGCGGGGGGGCCTATACGCAGTATTTT. Residues: CSVASGGAYTQYF.

V and J are TRBV7-2 and TRBJ1-2, with 9 bases lining up with TRBD1. Germline V gives CDR1 SGHTA, CDR2 FQGNSA. Losses at the gene ends were 4 bases for V and 4 bases for J; bases not matched to a gene: 7. CDR3 length: 15 residues. CDR3 sequence reads: CASSWPGQGIYGYTF. Written as DNA, the CDR3 is TGTGCCAGCAGCTGGCCGGGACAGGGTATCTATGGCTACACCTTC.

This chain links TRBV23-1 with TRBJ1-2, with TRBD1 matching over 7 bases. TRBV23-1 is treated as an ORF (open reading frame) with a function not yet certain. The V gene end was trimmed by 1 base and the J gene end by 5 bases; junction bases not matched to a gene: 4. This CDR3 comprises 14 residues. The CDR3 DNA reads TGCGCCAGCAGTCAATGTCCAGGGGGGTATGGCTACACCTTC. It translates to CASSQCPGGYGYTF.

This chain uses TRBV5-6 with TRBJ2-5; D is undetermined. Per germline, CDR1 SGHDT and CDR2 YYEEEE. The CDR3 is made up of 11 amino acids. V was cut by 0 bases and J by 3 bases, with 0 bases left in between. This CDR3 reads CASSLEETQYF. The DNA of the CDR3 is TGTGCCAGCAGCTTGGAAGAGACCCAGTACTTC.

This chain joins TRBV29-1 and TRBJ1-2, with TRBD1 as a possible D gene (5 bases). V lost 4 bases to trimming and J lost 0 bases, with 12 bases between them. From germline, CDR1 is SQVTM and CDR2 ANQGSEA. This CDR3 comprises 14 residues. CDR3 nucleotides: TGCAGCGTTGGGACACGTATAGCTAACTATGGCTACACCTTC. Encoded protein: CSVGTRIANYGYTF. The complete variable domain, with remaining parts taken from reference TRBV29-1 and TRBJ1-2, reads SAVISQKPSRDICQRGTSLTIQCQVDSQVTMMFWYRQQPGQSLTLIATANQGSEATYESGFVIDKFPISRPNLTFSTLTVSNMSPEDSSIYLCSVGTRIANYGYTFGSGTRLTVV.

J is TRBJ2-3 and V is TRBV19, with TRBD1 matching over 9 bases. The V gene's germline CDR1 is LNHDA and CDR2 SQIVND (reference sequence). CDR3 length equals 16 residues. J lost 4 bases, V lost 5 bases, and 10 bases had no gene match. This CDR3 is CASSVLTGTGSDTQYF. The CDR3 DNA follows: TGTGCCAGTAGTGTACTGACCGGGACAGGGTCAGATACGCAGTATTTT.

This chain connects TRBV23-1 to TRBJ1-5; tentatively, D is TRBD1 (6 bases). TRBV23-1 is reported as an ORF; its role is uncertain. CDR3 length: 13 amino acids. V shed 5 bases and J shed 2 bases, with 7 bases lying between them. This CDR3 is CASSRGGNQPQHF. CDR3 nucleotide sequence: TGCGCCAGCAGTAGGGGGGGCAATCAGCCCCAGCATTTT.

The chain employs TRBV27 and TRBJ1-3; D gene unclear. This CDR3 is built from 16 residues. Germline CDR1 is MNHEY and CDR2 is SMNVEV (reference sequence). With 1 base removed from V and 5 bases from J, the gap between germline ends came to 15 bases. CDR3 in DNA: TGTGCCAGCAGTTTATATCCGGACCCGACCCGAAACACCATATATTTT. Its translation: CASSLYPDPTRNTIYF.

The chain joins TRBV29-1 to TRBJ1-2; D is unclear. The germline CDR1 and CDR2 sequences are SQVTM and ANQGSEA. The CDR3 contains 10 residues. V lost 6 bases, J lost 2 bases, and 4 bases lay in between. The CDR3: CSVENYGYTF. CDR3 bases: TGCAGCGTCGAAAACTATGGCTACACCTTC.

This clone was detected only a few times. This chain uses TRBV6-6 with TRBJ1-5, with TRBD1 as a possible D gene (5 bases). V gave up 7 bases and J gave up 5 bases, with 12 bases separating them. CDR3 size: 13 residues. Germline V CDR1 and CDR2: MNHNY, SVGAGI (reference sequence). The CDR3 here is CASNPGLHQPQHF. In DNA form, the CDR3 reads TGTGCCAGCAATCCAGGGCTTCATCAGCCCCAGCATTTT.

The genes are TRBV5-1 and TRBJ1-1; D is unclear. V dropped 2 bases and J dropped 0 bases, with 8 bases sitting between them. The CDR3 is 14 amino acids. Per the germline V gene, CDR1 is SGHRS and CDR2 is YFSETQ. CDR3 nucleotide sequence: TGCGCCAGCAGCTTATCCGGTCTGAACACTGAAGCTTTCTTT. Amino acid sequence: CASSLSGLNTEAFF.

The chain uses TRBV10-3 and TRBJ2-5, with D tentatively TRBD1 (5 bases). This CDR3 has 15 amino acids. The ends were cut back, 3 bases at V and 2 bases at J, with 13 bases in the middle. Germline V lookup: CDR1 ENHRY, CDR2 SYGVKD. The CDR3, as DNA: TGTGCCATCAGTGAACATTTACAGGAGCAAGAGACCCAGTACTTC. Its translation is CAISEHLQEQETQYF.

This sequence joins TRBV7-2 and TRBJ2-3; tentative D call: TRBD2 (7 bases). Trimming took 0 bases from V and 2 from J, leaving 12 bases between them. CDR1 SGHTA and CDR2 FQGNSA come from the germline V gene. This CDR3 contains 16 residues. The CDR3 nucleotides are TGTGCCAGCAGCTTAGCGGGGGGGCCGTACACAGATACGCAGTATTTT. Protein sequence: CASSLAGGPYTDTQYF. Drawing the rest from reference TRBV7-2 and TRBJ2-3, the complete variable domain is GAGVSQSPSNKVTEKGKDVELRCDPISGHTALYWYRQSLGQGLEFLIYFQGNSAPDKSGLPSDRFSAERTGGSVSTLTIQRTQQEDSAVYLCASSLAGGPYTDTQYFGPGTRLTVL.

This clone was counted only a few times. The rearrangement uses TRBV27 and TRBJ2-7; TRBD2 is a possible D gene (6 bases). This CDR3 has 14 residues. CDR1 and CDR2 (germline): MNHEY, SMNVEV (reference sequence). Trimming pared 0 bases from V and 7 bases from J, leaving 13 bases between. The CDR3 here is CASSLSSAAGEQYF. The CDR3 coding sequence is TGTGCCAGCAGTTTATCCTCGGCCGCGGGGGAGCAGTACTTC.

V usage is TRBV7-8 and J usage is TRBJ2-3, with 11 bases fitting TRBD2. V trimming: 5 bases; J trimming: 4 bases; junction bases outside the gene matches: 14. The CDR3 is 18 amino acids. The germline CDR1 and CDR2 sequences are SGHVS and FQNEAQ. CDR3 bases: TGTGCCAGCAGCCTTACTAGCGGGGGCCCGAGGCTCGCAGATACGCAGTATTTT. It specifies CASSLTSGGPRLADTQYF.

J is TRBJ1-6 and V is TRBV5-6; no firm D call. The V gene's germline CDR1 is SGHDT and CDR2 YYEEEE. The V and J ends lost 0 bases and 5 bases respectively, with 9 bases between them. The CDR3 sequence is 15 residues long. CDR3 protein: CASSLVAADNSPLHF. Written as DNA, the CDR3 is TGTGCCAGCAGCTTGGTGGCAGCGGATAATTCACCCCTCCACTTT.